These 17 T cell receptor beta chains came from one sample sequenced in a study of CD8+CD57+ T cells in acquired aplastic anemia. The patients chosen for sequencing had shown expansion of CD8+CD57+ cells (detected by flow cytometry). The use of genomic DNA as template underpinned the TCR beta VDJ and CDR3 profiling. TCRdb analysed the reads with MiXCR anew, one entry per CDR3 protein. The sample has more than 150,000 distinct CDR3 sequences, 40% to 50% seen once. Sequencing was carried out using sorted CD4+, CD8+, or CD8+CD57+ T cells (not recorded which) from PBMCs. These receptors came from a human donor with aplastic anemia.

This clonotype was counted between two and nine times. The CDR3 coding sequence is TGTGCCAGCAACCTGATGATTAGCACAGATACGCAGTATTTT. Protein sequence: CASNLMISTDTQYF. This chain joins TRBV6-1 and TRBJ2-3, with D unclear. The germline V gene has CDR1 MNHNS and CDR2 SASEGT. V dropped 7 bases and J dropped 0 bases, with 11 bases sitting between them. This CDR3 has 14 residues.

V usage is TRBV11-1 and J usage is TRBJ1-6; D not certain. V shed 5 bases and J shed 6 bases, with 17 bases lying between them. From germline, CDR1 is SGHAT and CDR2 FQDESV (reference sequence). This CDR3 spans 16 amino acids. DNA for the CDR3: TGTGCCAGCAGCAATGATGCCCAGCCCCCTAATTCACCCCTCCACTTT. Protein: CASSNDAQPPNSPLHF.

The CDR3 sequence: CASNLWGSPLHF. CDR3 DNA sequence: TGTGCCAGCAACTTGTGGGGTTCACCCCTCCACTTT. The genes are TRBV7-2 and TRBJ1-6; D is undetermined. This CDR3 is 12 amino acids long. Germline V CDR1 and CDR2: SGHTA, FQGNSA. V was shortened by 7 bases and J by 9 bases, with 10 bases between the two germline ends.

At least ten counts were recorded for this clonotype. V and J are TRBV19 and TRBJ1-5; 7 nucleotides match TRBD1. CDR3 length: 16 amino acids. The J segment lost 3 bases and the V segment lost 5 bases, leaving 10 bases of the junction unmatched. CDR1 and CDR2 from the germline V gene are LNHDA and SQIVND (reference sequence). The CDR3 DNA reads TGTGCCAGTAGTGCCAGTCGACAGGGCTTCAATCAGCCCCAGCATTTT. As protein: CASSASRQGFNQPQHF.

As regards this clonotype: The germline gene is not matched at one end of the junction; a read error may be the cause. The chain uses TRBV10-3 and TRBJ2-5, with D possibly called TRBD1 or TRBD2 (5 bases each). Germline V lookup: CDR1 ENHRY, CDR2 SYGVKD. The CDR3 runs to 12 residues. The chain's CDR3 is CAISESGTTRYF. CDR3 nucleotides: TGTGCCATCAGTGAGTCCGGGACCACCCGGTACTTC.

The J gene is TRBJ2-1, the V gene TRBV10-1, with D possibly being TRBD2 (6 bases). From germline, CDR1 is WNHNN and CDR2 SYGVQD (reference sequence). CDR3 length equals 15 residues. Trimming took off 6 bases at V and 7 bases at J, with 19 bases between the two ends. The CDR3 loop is CASRGTGTPGNEQFF. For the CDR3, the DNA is TGCGCCAGCAGGGGAACCGGGACTCCGGGGAATGAGCAGTTCTTC.

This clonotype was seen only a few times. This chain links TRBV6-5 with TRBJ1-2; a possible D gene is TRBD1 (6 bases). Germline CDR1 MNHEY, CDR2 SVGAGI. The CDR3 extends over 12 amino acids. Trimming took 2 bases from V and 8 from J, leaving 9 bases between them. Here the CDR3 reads CASSYRTDGYTF. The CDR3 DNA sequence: TGTGCCAGCAGTTACCGGACAGACGGCTACACCTTC.

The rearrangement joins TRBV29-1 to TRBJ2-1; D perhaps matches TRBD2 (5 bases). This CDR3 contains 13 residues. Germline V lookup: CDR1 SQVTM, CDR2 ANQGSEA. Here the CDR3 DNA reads TGCAGTGATGTGCTGAGCGGCGGGAATGAGCAGTTCTTC. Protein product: CSDVLSGGNEQFF.

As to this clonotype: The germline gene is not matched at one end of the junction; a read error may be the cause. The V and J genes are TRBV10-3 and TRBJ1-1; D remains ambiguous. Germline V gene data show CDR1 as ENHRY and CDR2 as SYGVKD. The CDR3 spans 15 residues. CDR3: CASSYGLLRGTEAFF. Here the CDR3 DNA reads TGTGCCAGCAGTTACGGTCTGTTGCGAGGCACTGAAGCTTTCTTT.

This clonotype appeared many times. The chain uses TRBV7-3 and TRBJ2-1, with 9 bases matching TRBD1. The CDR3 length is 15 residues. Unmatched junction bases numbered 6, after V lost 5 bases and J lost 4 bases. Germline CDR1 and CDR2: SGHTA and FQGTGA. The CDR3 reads CASSLQGARYNEQFF. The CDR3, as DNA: TGTGCCAGCAGCCTACAGGGGGCGCGGTACAATGAGCAGTTCTTC.

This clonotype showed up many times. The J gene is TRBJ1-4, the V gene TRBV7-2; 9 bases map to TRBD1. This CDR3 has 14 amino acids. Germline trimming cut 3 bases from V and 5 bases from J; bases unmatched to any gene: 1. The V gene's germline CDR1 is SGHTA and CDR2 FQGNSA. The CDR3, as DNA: TGTGCCAGCAGCTTCGACAGGGGGAATGAAAAACTGTTTTTT. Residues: CASSFDRGNEKLFF.

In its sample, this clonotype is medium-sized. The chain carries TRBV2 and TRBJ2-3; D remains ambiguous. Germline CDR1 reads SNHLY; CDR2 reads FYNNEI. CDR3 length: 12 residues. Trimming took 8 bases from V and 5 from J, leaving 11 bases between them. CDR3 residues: CASLLAGDTQYF. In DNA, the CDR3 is TGTGCCAGCCTTTTAGCCGGAGATACGCAGTATTTT.

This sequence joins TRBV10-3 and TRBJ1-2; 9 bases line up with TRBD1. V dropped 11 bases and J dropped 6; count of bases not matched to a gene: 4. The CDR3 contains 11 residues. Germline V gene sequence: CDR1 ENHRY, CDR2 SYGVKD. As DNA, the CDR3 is TGTGCCGCCGGGGACAGGGATGGCTACACCTTC. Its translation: CAAGDRDGYTF.

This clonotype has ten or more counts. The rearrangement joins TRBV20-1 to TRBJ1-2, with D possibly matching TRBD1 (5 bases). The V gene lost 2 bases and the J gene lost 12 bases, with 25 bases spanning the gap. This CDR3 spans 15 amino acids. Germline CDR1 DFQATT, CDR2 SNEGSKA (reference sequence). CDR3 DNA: TGCAGTGCTAGATCCGGGGCAAGTCCCATGTCCGATCACACCTTC. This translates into CSARSGASPMSDHTF.

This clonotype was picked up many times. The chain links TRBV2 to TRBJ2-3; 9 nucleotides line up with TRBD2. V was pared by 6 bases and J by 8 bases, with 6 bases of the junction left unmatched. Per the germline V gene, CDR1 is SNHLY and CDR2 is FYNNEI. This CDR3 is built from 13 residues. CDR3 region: CASRELSGSTQYF. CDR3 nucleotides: TGTGCCAGCAGGGAACTTAGCGGGAGTACGCAGTATTTT.

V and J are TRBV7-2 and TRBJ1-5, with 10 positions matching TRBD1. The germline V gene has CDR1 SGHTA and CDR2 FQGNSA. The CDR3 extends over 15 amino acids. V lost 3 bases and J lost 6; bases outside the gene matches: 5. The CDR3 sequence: CASSFFDRGLQPQHF. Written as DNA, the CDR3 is TGTGCCAGCAGCTTCTTCGACAGGGGGCTTCAGCCCCAGCATTTT.

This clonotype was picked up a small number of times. CDR3 nucleotides: TGTGCCAGCAGCCAGAGGGGGAGTGGCTACACCTTC. Its protein is CASSQRGSGYTF. V usage is TRBV7-2 and J usage is TRBJ1-2; tentative D call: TRBD1 (6 bases). Germline V lookup: CDR1 SGHTA, CDR2 FQGNSA. Between the trimmed V and J ends, which lost 5 bases and 7 bases, there was a span of 11 bases. This CDR3 comprises 12 residues.